This T cell receptor (beta chain) was documented in a study of cytomegalovirus exposure and HLA in healthy donors. V shed 1 base and J shed 4 bases, with 4 bases lying between them. CDR3 length: 12 amino acids. CDR1 is SGHTA, CDR2 FQGNSA, per germline. Amplification used 60 Vbeta primers and 13 Jbeta primers. Methods used by the authors: In a later analysis, the count reached about 75 million unique TCR beta chains, with 10 million to 11 million shared. Data came from immunoSEQ multiplex PCR; TCRdb stores just in-frame clones and leaves some out. D and trimming were read from the DNA, whereas the V and J calls and clone size are those reported in that table. The table has about 76,000 clones, 65% to 85% seen once.

Material: PBMCs. The chain links TRBV7-2 to TRBJ2-5; D is unclear. The clonotype originates from a woman in her thirties or forties in good health and CMV-seropositive. The CDR3 loop reads CASSLGLETQYF. As DNA, the CDR3 is TGTGCCAGCAGCTTAGGTCTAGAGACCCAGTACTTC.